This T cell receptor beta chain comes out of a study of shared clonotypes between healthy human individuals. The overall study: Each donor's CD8 memory used one plate, CD8 naive two, each CD4 subset three. Study conclusions and caveats: Clonotypes not shared had lower generation probabilities than those common to all four donors.

All donors were healthy HIV-negative adults lacking recent acute infections or vaccinations. The ends were cut back, 1 base at V and 5 bases at J, with 9 bases in the middle. Germline CDR1 is SGHRS and CDR2 is YFSETQ. The CDR3 extends over 13 amino acids. Comments on this clone: Antigen unknown.

The table came from immunoSEQ multiplex PCR; TCRdb's copy has only in-frame clones and leaves some out. The repertoire holds about 1 million clones, with about 75% as singletons. The sample consisted of memory CD4+ T cells sorted from blood. Sample subset: CD45RA-negative fraction. The chain uses TRBV5-1 and TRBJ2-5; possible D gene TRBD2, 6 bases. The sequence was obtained from a man younger than 30 in good health. The CDR3 coding sequence is TGCGCCAGCAGCTTGATGGAGGGGGAGACCCAGTACTTC. Its protein is CASSLMEGETQYF.